The 18 T cell receptor beta chains below come from one sample, sequenced in a study of blood T cell repertoires in COVID-19. Some clones are missing from TCRdb's copy, which holds only in-frame ones; the method was immunoSEQ multiplex PCR. The sample holds 250,000 or so clones, approximately 80% seen once. The material sequenced was peripheral blood. Every receptor here comes from a man aged 30-40 years who had recovered from COVID-19.

V gene TRBV11-2 combines with J gene TRBJ1-5; D may be TRBD1 (5 bases). Germline V gene data show CDR1 as SGHAT and CDR2 as FQNNGV. This CDR3 comprises 13 residues. V was shortened by 3 bases and J by 6 bases, with 9 bases between the two germline ends. This chain's CDR3 is CASSFRGSQPQHF. The CDR3 coding sequence is TGTGCCAGCAGCTTTCGGGGGAGTCAGCCCCAGCATTTT.

This clone was seen only a few times. The V gene is TRBV7-2, the J gene TRBJ1-5; D remains ambiguous. V lost 1 base and J lost 6, with 13 bases in between. Looked up from germline, CDR1 is SGHTA and CDR2 is FQGNSA. The CDR3 length is 15 residues. CDR3 sequence reads: CASSLEELGIQPQHF. The CDR3 bases are TGTGCCAGCAGCTTAGAAGAGCTCGGGATTCAGCCCCAGCATTTT. Based on the CDR3 plus reference TRBV7-2 and TRBJ1-5, the full variable domain is GAGVSQSPSNKVTEKGKDVELRCDPISGHTALYWYRQSLGQGLEFLIYFQGNSAPDKSGLPSDRFSAERTGGSVSTLTIQRTQQEDSAVYLCASSLEELGIQPQHFGDGTRLSIL.

The chain uses TRBV19 and TRBJ2-2; no firm D call. The CDR3 loop spans 15 amino acids. V was cut by 1 base and J by 2 bases, with 8 bases left in between. Germline CDR1 is LNHDA and CDR2 is SQIVND (reference sequence). CDR3 sequence: CASSIAADNTGELFF. DNA for the CDR3: TGTGCCAGTAGTATAGCCGCAGATAACACCGGGGAGCTGTTTTTT.

The chain combines TRBV11-2 with TRBJ2-7; TRBD1 matches at 10 bases. The V segment lost 1 base and the J segment 6 bases; nucleotides outside the gene matches: 3. CDR1 and CDR2 (germline): SGHAT, FQNNGV. This CDR3 spans 14 amino acids. CDR3 loop: CASSLADRGFEQYV. CDR3 coding DNA: TGTGCCAGCAGCTTAGCGGACAGGGGGTTCGAGCAGTACGTC.

The chain employs TRBV18 and TRBJ1-6, with TRBD1 identical over 7 bases. V was pared by 5 bases and J by 5 bases, with 6 bases of the junction left unmatched. The CDR3 runs 15 residues. Per germline, CDR1 KGHSH and CDR2 LQKENI. Here the CDR3 DNA reads TGTGCCAGCTCAGGACAGGAGGCTCATAATTCACCCCTCCACTTT. Its protein is CASSGQEAHNSPLHF.

This clone has just one count. The rearrangement uses TRBV7-8 and TRBJ1-2; D might be TRBD1 (6 bases). V gave up 5 bases and J gave up 7 bases, with 23 bases separating them. CDR1 and CDR2 from the germline V gene are SGHVS and FQNEAQ. The CDR3 spans 16 residues. In DNA, the CDR3 is TGTGCCAGCAGCGCAGAGACCGGGACAAAGGGTGGTGGCTACACCTTC. It translates to CASSAETGTKGGGYTF.

J is TRBJ2-5 and V is TRBV5-1; TRBD2 matches at 8 bases. This CDR3 region has 17 residues. V trimming: 4 bases; J trimming: 5 bases; junction bases outside the gene matches: 16. Germline values: CDR1 SGHRS, CDR2 YFSETQ. In DNA form, the CDR3 reads TGCGCCAGCAGCCGGTCGGACAGCGCCCGGGGGGGGGAGACCCAGTACTTC. It codes for CASSRSDSARGGETQYF.

CDR3 protein: CASTQGEAFF. The CDR3 coding sequence is TGTGCCAGCACCCAGGGAGAAGCTTTCTTT. The chain joins TRBV12-3 or TRBV12-4 to TRBJ1-1, with a possible D match to TRBD1 (5 bases). With 7 bases removed from V and 8 bases from J, the gap between germline ends came to 8 bases. The CDR3 runs to 10 residues.

The chain combines TRBV19 with TRBJ2-2, with TRBD2 matching over 7 bases. Per the germline V gene, CDR1 is LNHDA and CDR2 is SQIVND (reference sequence). The V segment lost 6 bases and the J segment 3 bases; nucleotides outside the gene matches: 10. This CDR3 has 16 residues. For the CDR3, the DNA is TGTGCCAGTAGCAAAAAAGGACTAGGGGACACCGGGGAGCTGTTTTTT. It translates to CASSKKGLGDTGELFF.

DNA of the CDR3: TGTGCCAGCAGCCTGACAGGGGGAGGAAACACCATATATTTT. Its translation: CASSLTGGGNTIYF. The rearrangement links TRBV3-1 (or the pseudogene TRBV3-2) to TRBJ1-3; 9 bases align to TRBD1. This CDR3 comprises 14 residues. CDR1 is LGHDT, CDR2 YNNKEL, per germline (reference sequence). With V trimmed by 4 bases and J by 4 bases, 2 bases remained unmatched.

The chain uses TRBV28 and TRBJ1-5; no reliable D call. The CDR3 covers 14 residues. Trimming cost V 6 bases and J 0 bases, with 9 bases left between them. Per the germline V gene, CDR1 is MDHEN and CDR2 is SYDVKM. For the CDR3, the DNA is TGTGCCAGCAGCATTGAACTTAGCAATCAGCCCCAGCATTTT. It specifies CASSIELSNQPQHF.

This rearrangement joins TRBV5-1 to TRBJ2-1, with TRBD1 matching 7 bases. The germline gives CDR1 SGHRS, CDR2 YFSETQ. The length of the CDR3 is 12 residues. J gave up 10 bases and V 1 base, and 2 bases lay outside the gene matches. CDR3 in amino acids: CASSLPGQEQFF. The CDR3 region has the DNA TGCGCCAGCAGCTTGCCGGGACAGGAGCAGTTCTTC.

CDR3 amino acids: CASSLDETGGAYGYTF. Written as DNA, the CDR3 is TGTGCCAGCAGCTTAGACGAGACAGGGGGCGCATATGGCTACACCTTC. J is TRBJ1-2 and V is TRBV7-2; 10 bases map to TRBD1. Trimming at V came to 1 base and at J to 5 bases, leaving 7 bases not matched to a gene. Germline-derived CDR1 and CDR2 are SGHTA and FQGNSA. There are 16 residues in the CDR3.

The CDR3 bases are TGTGCCAGCAGCCAAGAGGGAAGGGGGCGAAGCGACTATGGCTACACCTTC. Translating it yields CASSQEGRGRSDYGYTF. The rearrangement uses TRBV4-2 and TRBJ1-2, with TRBD1 matching over 7 bases. Trimming took 0 bases from V and 3 from J; bases not matched to a gene: 10. Germline CDR1 reads LGHNA; CDR2 reads YNFKEQ. This CDR3 is built from 17 residues.

The genes are TRBV20-1 and TRBJ1-2, with D unclear. The CDR3 loop spans 10 amino acids. In germline, CDR1 is DFQATT, CDR2 SNEGSKA (reference sequence). This CDR3 reads CSAAANGYTF. In DNA form, the CDR3 reads TGCAGCGCGGCTGCGAATGGCTACACCTTC.

V usage is TRBV5-5 and J usage is TRBJ1-2; TRBD1 aligns across 8 bases. The CDR3 has 14 residues. CDR1 is SGHKS, CDR2 YYEKEE, per germline (reference sequence). Trimming at V came to 4 bases and at J to 5 bases, leaving 7 bases not matched to a gene. As DNA, the CDR3 is TGTGCCAGCAGCCGGGCCGGACAGGGATATGGCTACACCTTC. Protein sequence: CASSRAGQGYGYTF. The full variable domain, with the rest looked up from reference TRBV5-5 and TRBJ1-2, is DAGVTQSPTHLIKTRGQQVTLRCSPISGHKSVSWYQQVLGQGPQFIFQYYEKEERGRGNFPDRFSARQFPNYSSELNVNALLLGDSALYLCASSRAGQGYGYTFGSGTRLTVV.

The genes are TRBV19 and TRBJ1-1, with D possibly matching TRBD1 (5 bases). Looked up from germline, CDR1 is LNHDA and CDR2 is SQIVND (reference sequence). The V and J ends lost 7 bases and 0 bases respectively, with 9 bases between them. This CDR3 has 13 residues. In DNA form, the CDR3 reads TGTGCCAGTACACAGGCCATGAACACTGAAGCTTTCTTT. Protein: CASTQAMNTEAFF.

About this clone: One end of the junction varies from germline; a read error may be responsible. The chain has TRBV3-1 (or the pseudogene TRBV3-2) and TRBJ1-4; the D gene is possibly TRBD1 (5 bases). CDR1 LGHDT and CDR2 YNNKEL come from the germline V gene (reference sequence). The CDR3 consists of 13 residues. The CDR3 protein is CASSQYWGTVMVF. The CDR3 DNA follows: TGTGCCAGCAGCCAATATTGGGGGACTGTAATGGTTTTT.